This TCR beta chain was documented in a study of T cell responses to AZD1222 COVID-19 vaccine. Points from the study as a whole: Seropositive at baseline were only a handful of AZD1222 recipients. Most donors were white British and more were female, and clonal diversity was possibly underestimated.

The germline V gene encodes CDR1 LNHDA and CDR2 SQIVND (reference sequence). This CDR3 is built from 15 residues. V lost 4 bases to trimming and J lost 1 base, with 13 bases between them. Profiling relied on immunoSEQ multiplex PCR, and the TCRdb table lists in-frame clones only, not all of them. The table records fewer than 120,000 clones, less than 95% of them present only once. Worth noting for this clone: Its antigen is unknown.

This clonotype was obtained from an adult in good health. V is TRBV19 and J is TRBJ1-1; tentative D call: TRBD1 (6 bases). This material consisted of peripheral blood, taken on day 0 of AZD1222 vaccination. The DNA for the CDR3 is TGTGCCAGTAGTACCCGGCCGGGACAGAACACTGAAGCTTTCTTT. This codes for CASSTRPGQNTEAFF.